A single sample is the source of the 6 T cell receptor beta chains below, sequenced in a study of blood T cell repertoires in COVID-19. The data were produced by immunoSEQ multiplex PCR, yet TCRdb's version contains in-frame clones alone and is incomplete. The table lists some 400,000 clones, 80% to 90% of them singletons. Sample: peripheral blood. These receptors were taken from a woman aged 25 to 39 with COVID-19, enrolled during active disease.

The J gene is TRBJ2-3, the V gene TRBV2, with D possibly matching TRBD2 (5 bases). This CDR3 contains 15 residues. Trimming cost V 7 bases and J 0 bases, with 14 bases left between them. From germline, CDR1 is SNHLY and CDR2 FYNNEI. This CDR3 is CASIGLGASTDTQYF. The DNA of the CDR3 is TGTGCCAGCATTGGACTCGGTGCTAGCACAGATACGCAGTATTTT.

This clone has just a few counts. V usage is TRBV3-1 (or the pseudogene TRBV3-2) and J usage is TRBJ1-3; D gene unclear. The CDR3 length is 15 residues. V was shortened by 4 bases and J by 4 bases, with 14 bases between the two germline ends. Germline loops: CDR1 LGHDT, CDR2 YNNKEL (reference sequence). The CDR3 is CASSPPGVAGNTIYF. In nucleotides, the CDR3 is TGTGCCAGCAGCCCCCCCGGAGTGGCGGGAAACACCATATATTTT.

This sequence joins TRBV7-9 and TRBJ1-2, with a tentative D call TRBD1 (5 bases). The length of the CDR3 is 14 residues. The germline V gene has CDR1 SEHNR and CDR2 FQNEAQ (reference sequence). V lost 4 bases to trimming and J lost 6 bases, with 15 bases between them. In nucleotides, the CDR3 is TGTGCCAGCAGCTGGGGGGACCCTCGGGATGGCTACACCTTC. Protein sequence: CASSWGDPRDGYTF.

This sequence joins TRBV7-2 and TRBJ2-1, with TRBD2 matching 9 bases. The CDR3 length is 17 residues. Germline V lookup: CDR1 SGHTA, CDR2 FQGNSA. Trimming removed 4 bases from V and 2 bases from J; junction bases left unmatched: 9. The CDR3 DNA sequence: TGTGCCAGCAGCTCCCGTAGCGGGAGAAATACCTACAATGAGCAGTTCTTC. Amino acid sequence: CASSSRSGRNTYNEQFF.

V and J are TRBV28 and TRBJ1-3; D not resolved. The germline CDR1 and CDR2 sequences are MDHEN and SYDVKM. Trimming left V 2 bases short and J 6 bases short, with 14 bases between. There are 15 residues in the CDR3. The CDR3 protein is CASSLTQVTVNTIYF. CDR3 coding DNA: TGTGCCAGCAGTTTAACCCAGGTGACGGTAAACACCATATATTTT.

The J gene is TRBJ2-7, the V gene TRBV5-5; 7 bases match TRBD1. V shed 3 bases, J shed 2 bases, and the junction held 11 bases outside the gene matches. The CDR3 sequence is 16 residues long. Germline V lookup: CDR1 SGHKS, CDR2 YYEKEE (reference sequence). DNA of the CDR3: TGTGCCAGCAGCTCTCCGACAGGGAATATCGCCTACGAGCAGTACTTC. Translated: CASSSPTGNIAYEQYF.